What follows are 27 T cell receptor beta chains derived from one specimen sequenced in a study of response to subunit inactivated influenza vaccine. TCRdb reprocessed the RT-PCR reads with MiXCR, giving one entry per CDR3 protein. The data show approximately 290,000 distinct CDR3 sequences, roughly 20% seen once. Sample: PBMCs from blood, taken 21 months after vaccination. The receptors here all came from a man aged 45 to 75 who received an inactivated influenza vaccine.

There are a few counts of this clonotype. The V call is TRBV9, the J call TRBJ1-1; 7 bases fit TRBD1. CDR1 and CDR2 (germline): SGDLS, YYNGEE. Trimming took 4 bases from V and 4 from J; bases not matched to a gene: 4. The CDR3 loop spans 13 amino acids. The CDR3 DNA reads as TGTGCCAGCAGCTTCGGGACAGTCACTGAAGCTTTCTTT. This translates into CASSFGTVTEAFF.

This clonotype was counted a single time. CDR3 bases: TGTGCCAGCAGATTAACACCGGGACAGGGGGCCCACGAGCAGTACTTC. Protein product: CASRLTPGQGAHEQYF. V and J are TRBV6-2 or TRBV6-3 and TRBJ2-7; 12 bases match TRBD1. V gave up 6 bases and J gave up 5 bases; unmatched junction bases: 11. This CDR3 is built from 16 residues. CDR1 and CDR2 (germline): MNHEY, SVGEGT.

The CDR3 sequence is CATSDGQSNTEAFF. The CDR3, as DNA: TGTGCCACCAGTGATGGACAGTCGAACACTGAAGCTTTCTTT. The chain employs TRBV24-1 and TRBJ1-1; maybe TRBD1 (6 bases). CDR3 length: 14 residues. V lost 3 bases, J lost 1 base, and 8 bases lay in between. From germline, CDR1 is KGHDR and CDR2 SFDVKD.

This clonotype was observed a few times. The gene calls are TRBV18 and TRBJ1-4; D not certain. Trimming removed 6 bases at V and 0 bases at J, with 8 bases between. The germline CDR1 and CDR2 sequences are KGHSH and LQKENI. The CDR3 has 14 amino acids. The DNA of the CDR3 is TGTGCCAGCTCGCGGAAAGCAACTAATGAAAAACTGTTTTTT. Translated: CASSRKATNEKLFF.

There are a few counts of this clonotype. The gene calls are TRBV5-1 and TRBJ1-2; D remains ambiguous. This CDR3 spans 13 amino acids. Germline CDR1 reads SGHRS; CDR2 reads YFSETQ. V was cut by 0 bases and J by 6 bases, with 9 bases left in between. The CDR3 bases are TGCGCCAGCAGCTTGGATCAGCCTGATGGCTACACCTTC. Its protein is CASSLDQPDGYTF.

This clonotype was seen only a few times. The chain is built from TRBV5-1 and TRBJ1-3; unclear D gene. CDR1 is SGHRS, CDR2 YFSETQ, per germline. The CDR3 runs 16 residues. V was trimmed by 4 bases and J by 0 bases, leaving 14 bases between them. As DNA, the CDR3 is TGCGCCAGCAGCCCGGACGGGATGTTCTCTGGAAACACCATATATTTT. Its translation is CASSPDGMFSGNTIYF.

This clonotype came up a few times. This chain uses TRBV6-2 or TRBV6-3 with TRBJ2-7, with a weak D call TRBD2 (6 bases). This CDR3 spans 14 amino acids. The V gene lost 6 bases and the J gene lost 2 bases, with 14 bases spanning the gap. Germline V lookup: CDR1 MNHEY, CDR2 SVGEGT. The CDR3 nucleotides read TGTGCCAGCAGAACGAGCGGGCTAACCTACGAGCAGTACTTC. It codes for CASRTSGLTYEQYF.

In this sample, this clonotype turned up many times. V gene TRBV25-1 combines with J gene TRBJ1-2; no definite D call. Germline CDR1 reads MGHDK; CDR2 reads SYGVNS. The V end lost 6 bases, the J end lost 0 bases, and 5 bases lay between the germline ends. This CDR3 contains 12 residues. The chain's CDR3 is CASRGSNYGYTF. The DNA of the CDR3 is TGTGCCAGCAGAGGCTCTAACTATGGCTACACCTTC.

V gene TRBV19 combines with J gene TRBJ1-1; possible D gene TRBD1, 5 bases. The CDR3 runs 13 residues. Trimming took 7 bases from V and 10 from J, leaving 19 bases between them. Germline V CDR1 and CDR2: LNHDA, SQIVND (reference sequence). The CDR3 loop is CASTSTDPRRAFF. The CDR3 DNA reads TGTGCCAGTACCTCGACAGACCCGCGGCGAGCTTTCTTT.

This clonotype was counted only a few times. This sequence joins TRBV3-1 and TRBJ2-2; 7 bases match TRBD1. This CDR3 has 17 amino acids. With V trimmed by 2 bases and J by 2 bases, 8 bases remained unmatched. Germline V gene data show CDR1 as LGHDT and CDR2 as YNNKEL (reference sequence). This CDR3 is CASSQKSRGSNTGELFF. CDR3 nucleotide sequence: TGTGCCAGCAGCCAAAAATCCAGGGGGAGTAACACCGGGGAGCTGTTTTTT. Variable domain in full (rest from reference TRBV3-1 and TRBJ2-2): DTAVSQTPKYLVTQMGNDKSIKCEQNLGHDTMYWYKQDSKKFLKIMFSYNNKELIINETVPNRFSPKSPDKAHLNLHINSLELGDSAVYFCASSQKSRGSNTGELFFGEGSRLTVL.

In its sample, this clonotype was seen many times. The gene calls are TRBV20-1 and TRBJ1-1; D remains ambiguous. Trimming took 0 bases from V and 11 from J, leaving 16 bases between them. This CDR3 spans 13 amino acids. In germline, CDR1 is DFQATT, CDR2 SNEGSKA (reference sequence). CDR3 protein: CSARDPSKGLAFF. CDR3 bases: TGCAGTGCTAGAGACCCGTCTAAAGGGTTGGCTTTCTTT.

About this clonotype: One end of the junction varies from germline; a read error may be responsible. CDR3 sequence: CASSSPSGTGNEELFF. DNA of the CDR3: TGTGCCAGCAGTTCGCCCTCCGGGACAGGCAATGAAGAACTGTTTTTT. This chain connects TRBV28 to TRBJ1-4, with 8 bases fitting TRBD1. CDR3 length equals 16 residues. From germline, CDR1 is MDHEN and CDR2 SYDVKM.

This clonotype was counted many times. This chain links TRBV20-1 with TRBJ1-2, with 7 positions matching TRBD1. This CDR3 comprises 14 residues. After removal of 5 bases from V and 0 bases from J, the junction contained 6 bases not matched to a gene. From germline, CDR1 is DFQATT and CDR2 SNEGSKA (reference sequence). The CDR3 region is CSAADRVANYGYTF. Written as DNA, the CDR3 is TGCAGTGCTGCAGACAGGGTTGCTAACTATGGCTACACCTTC.

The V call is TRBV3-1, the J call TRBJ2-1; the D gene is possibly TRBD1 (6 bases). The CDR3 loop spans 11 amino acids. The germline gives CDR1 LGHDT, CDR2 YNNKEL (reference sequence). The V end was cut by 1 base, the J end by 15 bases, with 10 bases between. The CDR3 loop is CASSQGQDAFF. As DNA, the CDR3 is TGTGCCAGCAGCCAAGGACAGGACGCGTTCTTC.

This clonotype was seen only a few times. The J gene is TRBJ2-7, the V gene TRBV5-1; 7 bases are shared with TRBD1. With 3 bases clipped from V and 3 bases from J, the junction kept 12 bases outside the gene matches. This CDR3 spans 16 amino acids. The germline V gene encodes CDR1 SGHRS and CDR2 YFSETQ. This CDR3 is CASSWGAGTEGYEQYF. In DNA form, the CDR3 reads TGCGCCAGCAGCTGGGGAGCCGGGACAGAAGGCTACGAGCAGTACTTC.

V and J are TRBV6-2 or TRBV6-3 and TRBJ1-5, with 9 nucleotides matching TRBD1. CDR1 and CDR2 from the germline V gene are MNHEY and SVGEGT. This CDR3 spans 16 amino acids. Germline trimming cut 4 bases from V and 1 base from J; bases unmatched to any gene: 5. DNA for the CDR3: TGTGCCAGCAGTTCGACAGGGGGTAGAAGCAATCAGCCCCAGCATTTT. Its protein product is CASSSTGGRSNQPQHF.

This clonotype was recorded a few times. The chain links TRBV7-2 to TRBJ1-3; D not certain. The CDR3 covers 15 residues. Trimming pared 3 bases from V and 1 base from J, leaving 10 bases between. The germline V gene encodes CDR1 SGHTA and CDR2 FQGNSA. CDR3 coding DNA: TGTGCCAGCAGCTTGGGCAGTTGGTCTGGAAACACCATATATTTT. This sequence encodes CASSLGSWSGNTIYF. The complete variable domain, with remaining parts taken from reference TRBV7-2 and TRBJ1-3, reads GAGVSQSPSNKVTEKGKDVELRCDPISGHTALYWYRQSLGQGLEFLIYFQGNSAPDKSGLPSDRFSAERTGGSVSTLTIQRTQQEDSAVYLCASSLGSWSGNTIYFGEGSWLTVV.

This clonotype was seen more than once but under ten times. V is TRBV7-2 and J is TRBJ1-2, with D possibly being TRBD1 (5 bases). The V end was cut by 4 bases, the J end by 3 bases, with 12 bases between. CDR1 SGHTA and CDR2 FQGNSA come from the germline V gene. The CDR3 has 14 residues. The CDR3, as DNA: TGTGCCAGCAGCTCAGTAGGCAGGGACTATGGCTACACCTTC. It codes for CASSSVGRDYGYTF. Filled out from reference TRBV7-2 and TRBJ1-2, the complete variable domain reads GAGVSQSPSNKVTEKGKDVELRCDPISGHTALYWYRQSLGQGLEFLIYFQGNSAPDKSGLPSDRFSAERTGGSVSTLTIQRTQQEDSAVYLCASSSVGRDYGYTFGSGTRLTVV.

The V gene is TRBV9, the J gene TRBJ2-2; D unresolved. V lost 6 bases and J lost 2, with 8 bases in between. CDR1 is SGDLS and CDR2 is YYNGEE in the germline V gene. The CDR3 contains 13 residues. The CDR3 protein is CASTSVNTGELFF. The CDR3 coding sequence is TGTGCCAGCACTTCAGTTAACACCGGGGAGCTGTTTTTT.

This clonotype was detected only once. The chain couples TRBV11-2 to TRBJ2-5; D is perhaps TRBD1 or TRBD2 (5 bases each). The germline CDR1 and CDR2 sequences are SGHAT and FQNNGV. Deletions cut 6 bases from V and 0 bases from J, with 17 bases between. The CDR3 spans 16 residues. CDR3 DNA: TGTGCCAGCAGACTCCGGGACGGATTGTACCAAGAGACCCAGTACTTC. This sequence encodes CASRLRDGLYQETQYF.

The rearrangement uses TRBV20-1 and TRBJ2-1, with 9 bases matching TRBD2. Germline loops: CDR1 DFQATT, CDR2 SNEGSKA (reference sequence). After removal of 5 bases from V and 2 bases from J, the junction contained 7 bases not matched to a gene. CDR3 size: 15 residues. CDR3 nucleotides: TGCAGTGCTCCAAGTAGCGGGAGAACCTACAATGAGCAGTTCTTC. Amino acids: CSAPSSGRTYNEQFF.

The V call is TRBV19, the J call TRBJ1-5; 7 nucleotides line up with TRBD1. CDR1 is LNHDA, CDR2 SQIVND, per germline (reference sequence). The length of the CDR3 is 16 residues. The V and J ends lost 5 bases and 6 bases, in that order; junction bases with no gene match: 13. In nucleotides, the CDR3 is TGTGCCAGTAGTCATTCTGACAGGGCGGGTACTCAGCCCCAGCATTTT. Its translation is CASSHSDRAGTQPQHF.

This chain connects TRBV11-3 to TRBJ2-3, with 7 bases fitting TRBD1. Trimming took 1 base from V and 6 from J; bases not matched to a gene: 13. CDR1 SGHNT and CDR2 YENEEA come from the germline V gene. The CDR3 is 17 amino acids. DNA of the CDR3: TGTGCCAGCAGCTTAGGCTTACAGGGGCTAGAGCGCGATACGCAGTATTTT. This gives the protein CASSLGLQGLERDTQYF.

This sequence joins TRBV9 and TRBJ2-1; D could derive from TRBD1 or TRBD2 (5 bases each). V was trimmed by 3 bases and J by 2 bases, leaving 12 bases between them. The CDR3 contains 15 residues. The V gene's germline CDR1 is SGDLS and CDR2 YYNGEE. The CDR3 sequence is CASSELGTPYNEQFF. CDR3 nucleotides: TGTGCCAGCAGCGAGTTGGGGACCCCCTACAATGAGCAGTTCTTC.

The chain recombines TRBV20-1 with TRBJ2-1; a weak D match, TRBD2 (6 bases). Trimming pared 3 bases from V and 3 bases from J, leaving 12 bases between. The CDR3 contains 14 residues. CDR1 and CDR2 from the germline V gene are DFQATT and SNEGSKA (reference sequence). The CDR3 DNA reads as TGCAGTGCTAGGGAAAAGGACTACTACAATGAGCAGTTCTTC. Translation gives CSAREKDYYNEQFF.

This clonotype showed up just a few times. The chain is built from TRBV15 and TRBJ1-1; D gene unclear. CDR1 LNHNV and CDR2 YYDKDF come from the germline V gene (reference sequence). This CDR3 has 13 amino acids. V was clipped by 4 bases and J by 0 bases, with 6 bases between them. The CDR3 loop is CATSMTMNTEAFF. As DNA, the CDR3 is TGTGCCACCAGCATGACCATGAACACTGAAGCTTTCTTT.

The CDR3 loop is CASSQGGAGSNQPQHF. In DNA form, the CDR3 reads TGTGCCAGCAGCCAGGGGGGGGCTGGGAGCAATCAGCCCCAGCATTTT. This chain links TRBV7-8 with TRBJ1-5; 7 bases agree with TRBD1. J was trimmed by 1 base and V by 5 bases; bases with no gene match: 8. Germline CDR1 and CDR2: SGHVS and FQNEAQ. This CDR3 region has 16 residues. The variable domain in full, with the rest retrieved from reference TRBV7-8 and TRBJ1-5, is GAGVSQSPRYKVAKRGQDVALRCDPISGHVSLFWYQQALGQGPEFLTYFQNEAQLDKSGLPSDRFFAERPEGSVSTLKIQRTQQEDSAVYLCASSQGGAGSNQPQHFGDGTRLSIL.